This TCR beta chain is drawn from a study of CD4+ T cells in melanoma. Generated by immunoSEQ multiplex PCR, the TCRdb table keeps only in-frame clones and is missing some. The sample lists around 110,000 clones; about nine tenths were seen once. To note about this clone: Its matching antigen is unknown.

Trimming took 2 bases from V and 6 from J, leaving 11 bases between them. Germline CDR1 and CDR2: SGHTA and FQGNSA. CDR3 length: 13 residues. Overall study results and limits: A reported correlation linked neoantigen-specific CD4+ T cells to CD8+, macrophage and B cell function. In melanoma, neoantigen-specific CD4+ T cells reportedly differed in differentiation state.

Sequenced material: peripheral blood. The TCR comes from a human donor with melanoma. The chain combines TRBV7-2 with TRBJ2-7; D is unresolved. CDR3 in DNA: TGTGCCAGCAGCTTATTCGAAGGAAGCGAGCAGTACTTC. It specifies CASSLFEGSEQYF.